The present T cell receptor (beta chain) was sequenced within a study of T-cell reconstitution after alpha-beta-depleted transplantation in children. Germline V lookup: CDR1 SGHVS, CDR2 FNYEAQ. J gave up 4 bases and V 7 bases, and 15 bases lay outside the gene matches. This CDR3 is built from 18 residues. Unique molecular identifiers were built into the TCRbeta library. Each CDR3 protein is one row after TCRdb ran MiXCR on the PCR reads. The sample lists roughly 500,000 distinct CDR3 sequences; 15% to 20% were seen once. The sequenced sample was PBMCs from the stem cell graft donor, obtained from the stem cell graft. This TCR derives from a human donor who donated a stem cell graft to a child with acute lymphoblastic leukemia. J is TRBJ2-3 and V is TRBV7-6, with 12 bases identical to TRBD2. CDR3 bases: TGTGCCAGCACCTCAGACCACCTAGCGGGAGGGCGGGCAGATACGCAGTATTTT. It encodes CASTSDHLAGGRADTQYF.